The clone carrying this T cell receptor (beta chain) showed up many times. Its antigen is unknown. TCRdb reprocessed the reads with MiXCR, giving one entry per CDR3 protein. There are some 600,000 distinct CDR3 sequences in the sample; around 24% occur only once, and around 8% lies in the top ten. This record comes from a study of T cell repertoires in cytomegalovirus infection. Across the study: It was the public TCR beta signatures that indicated both CMV infection and matching HLA type.

Trimming removed 2 bases from V and 10 bases from J, with 15 bases in between. Germline lookup yields CDR1 MNHEY and CDR2 SVGEGT. The CDR3 has 14 residues. Regarding the study as a whole: There were HLA-C-restricted CMV-specific TCR beta clonotypes dominating the ex vivo response.

This clonotype originated in a human donor in good health (CMV status not recorded). Some clones in this sample may be carry-over from other donors' samples. Sequences were obtained from CD8+ T cells from PBMCs. The V gene is TRBV6-2 or TRBV6-3, the J gene TRBJ2-1; tentatively, D is TRBD1 (6 bases). The DNA for the CDR3 is TGTGCCAGCAGTTACCCCCATGGACAGCGCGAGCAGTTCTTC. Protein sequence: CASSYPHGQREQFF.